The 17 T cell receptor beta chains presented below share a single source sample, sequenced in a study of T cells in Graves' hyperthyroidism and ophthalmopathy (dated by TCRdb to about 2019). The receptor library was made with multiplex PCR. Sequencing was carried out with an Illumina HiSeq 2000. Amplification of TCR beta CDR3 regions was carried out from RNA transcripts. A first-round RT-PCR of the TCR CDR3 used the HTBI primer set with the Qiagen OneStep RT-PCR kit. TCRdb reprocessing: public reads trimmed at Q25 with fastp, clones called with MiXCR, in-frame beta chains kept. Records with the same CDR3 protein are collapsed into one entry carrying the most frequent genes and DNA. This sample gives 540,000 or so distinct CDR3 sequences in total; more than 45% of them show up just once. 19% of the sample rests with the top ten. The specimen was peripheral blood or thyroid tissue (not recorded which). The source is an adult woman with Graves' disease, either hyperthyroidism or ophthalmopathy (not recorded which).

The DNA of the CDR3 is TGTGCCATTGCCAACAGGGACAACTATGGCTACACCTTC. This translates into CAIANRDNYGYTF. The V and J genes are TRBV10-3 and TRBJ1-2, with TRBD1 as a possible D gene (6 bases). The ends were cut back, 9 bases at V and 2 bases at J, with 13 bases in the middle. This CDR3 contains 13 residues. Germline V lookup: CDR1 ENHRY, CDR2 SYGVKD.

This clonotype was detected many times. This sequence joins TRBV4-1 and TRBJ1-5; weak D call: TRBD1 (5 bases). Deletions cut 1 base from V and 7 bases from J, with 14 bases between. Germline V gene data show CDR1 as MGHRA and CDR2 as YSYEKL. The CDR3 has 15 amino acids. DNA of the CDR3: TGCGCCAGCAGCCAAGTGGGGGGTGAGGGCCAGCCCCAGCATTTT. Translating gives CASSQVGGEGQPQHF.

This chain connects TRBV10-3 to TRBJ1-4; weak D call: TRBD1 (5 bases). The ends were cut back, 6 bases at V and 5 bases at J, with 13 bases in the middle. Germline V gene lookup returns CDR1 ENHRY and CDR2 SYGVKD. The CDR3 runs to 14 residues. In DNA form, the CDR3 reads TGTGCCATCAGCCCGGGGGACCTAAATGAAAAACTGTTTTTT. It specifies CAISPGDLNEKLFF.

This chain uses TRBV2 with TRBJ1-2, with no clear D. V shed 2 bases and J shed 3 bases, with 7 bases lying between them. The V gene's germline CDR1 is SNHLY and CDR2 FYNNEI. This CDR3 is built from 13 residues. CDR3 sequence (DNA): TGTGCCAGCAGTGAAAGGCTCGACTATGGCTACACCTTC. Translation: CASSERLDYGYTF.

This clonotype was found many times. This chain connects TRBV19 to TRBJ2-7, with D perhaps assigned TRBD1 or TRBD2 (5 bases each). This CDR3 has 17 amino acids. Looked up from germline, CDR1 is LNHDA and CDR2 is SQIVND (reference sequence). Trimming cost V 4 bases and J 0 bases, with 19 bases left between them. The CDR3 bases are TGTGCCAGTAGTAGGTCCGGACATCACGGAGGCTCCTACGAGCAGTACTTC. Translation gives CASSRSGHHGGSYEQYF.

In this sample, this clonotype turned up many times. The genes are TRBV7-3 and TRBJ2-5, with D possibly TRBD1 on 6 matching bases. The V gene lost 5 bases and the J gene lost 4 bases, with 14 bases spanning the gap. The CDR3 loop spans 14 amino acids. CDR1 and CDR2 from the germline V gene are SGHTA and FQGTGA. CDR3 residues: CASSTTGKGETQYF. The CDR3 region has the DNA TGTGCCAGCAGCACAACAGGGAAGGGAGAGACCCAGTACTTC. The variable domain in full, completed from reference TRBV7-3 and TRBJ2-5, reads GAGVSQTPSNKVTEKGKYVELRCDPISGHTALYWYRQSLGQGPEFLIYFQGTGAADDSGLPNDRFFAVRPEGSVSTLKIQRTERGDSAVYLCASSTTGKGETQYFGPGTRLLVL.

This clonotype has at least ten counts. In DNA form, the CDR3 reads TGCGCCAGCAGCCACAGCGGATCCAGCTATGGCTACACCTTC. Its protein product is CASSHSGSSYGYTF. The V call is TRBV5-1, the J call TRBJ1-2; D is uncertain. The CDR3 covers 14 residues. V dropped 4 bases and J dropped 4 bases, with 14 bases sitting between them. Germline CDR1 SGHRS, CDR2 YFSETQ.

This clonotype appeared many times. The chain couples TRBV12-3 or TRBV12-4 to TRBJ2-5; the match to TRBD2 covers 10 bases. This CDR3 is 16 amino acids long. V trimming: 5 bases; J trimming: 1 base; junction bases outside the gene matches: 7. The CDR3 reads CASSLTLAGFQETQYF. CDR3 in DNA: TGTGCCAGCAGTCTGACACTAGCGGGATTCCAAGAGACCCAGTACTTC.

This clonotype has at least ten counts. The chain couples TRBV10-1 to TRBJ2-7; D is undetermined. The CDR3 runs to 15 residues. The germline V gene encodes CDR1 WNHNN and CDR2 SYGVQD (reference sequence). V was cut by 6 bases and J by 0 bases, with 15 bases left in between. CDR3: CASRPLQRTSYEQYF. The CDR3 region has the DNA TGCGCCAGCAGACCCCTCCAGCGCACCTCCTACGAGCAGTACTTC.

There are a few counts of this clonotype. The chain employs TRBV29-1 and TRBJ1-5; the D gene is possibly TRBD1 (6 bases). Germline CDR1 is SQVTM and CDR2 is ANQGSEA. V lost 4 bases, J lost 1 base, and 8 bases lay in between. This CDR3 contains 13 residues. The CDR3 protein is CSVAGGSNQPQHF. For the CDR3, the DNA is TGCAGCGTTGCCGGGGGCAGCAATCAGCCCCAGCATTTT. Full variable domain (rest looked up from reference TRBV29-1 and TRBJ1-5): SAVISQKPSRDICQRGTSLTIQCQVDSQVTMMFWYRQQPGQSLTLIATANQGSEATYESGFVIDKFPISRPNLTFSTLTVSNMSPEDSSIYLCSVAGGSNQPQHFGDGTRLSIL.

Details on this clonotype: A read error may account for a junction end that differs from germline. This rearrangement joins TRBV7-9 to TRBJ1-6; maybe TRBD1 (5 bases). This CDR3 has 14 residues. CDR1 is SEHNR and CDR2 is FQNEAQ in the germline V gene (reference sequence). The CDR3 region has the DNA TGCGCCAGCAGCTTGATCCGGGGGAATTCACCCCTCCACTTT. Residues: CASSLIRGNSPLHF.

This clonotype was found a few times. V usage is TRBV9 and J usage is TRBJ2-7; D might be TRBD2 (5 bases). CDR1 SGDLS and CDR2 YYNGEE come from the germline V gene. V lost 5 bases and J 3 bases, leaving 12 bases between the germline ends. The CDR3 is 13 residues long. This CDR3 reads CASSEGSRYEQYF. As DNA, the CDR3 is TGTGCCAGCAGTGAGGGCAGCCGCTACGAGCAGTACTTC.

This clonotype was seen many times. V gene TRBV11-2 combines with J gene TRBJ1-2; maybe TRBD1 (5 bases). Germline values: CDR1 SGHAT, CDR2 FQNNGV. The CDR3 extends over 12 amino acids. Deletions cut 6 bases from V and 8 bases from J, with 13 bases between. Written as DNA, the CDR3 is TGTGCCAGCAGGGGGCAGGGTCCCGGCTACACCTTC. Amino acid sequence: CASRGQGPGYTF. The whole variable domain, filled in from reference TRBV11-2 and TRBJ1-2, reads EAGVAQSPRYKIIEKRQSVAFWCNPISGHATLYWYQQILGQGPKLLIQFQNNGVVDDSQLPKDRFSAERLKGVDSTLKIQPAKLEDSAVYLCASRGQGPGYTFGSGTRLTVV.

This chain connects TRBV7-9 to TRBJ1-4; TRBD1 agrees at 7 bases. The CDR3 has 16 residues. Germline V gene data show CDR1 as SEHNR and CDR2 as FQNEAQ (reference sequence). With 4 bases clipped from V and 4 bases from J, the junction kept 9 bases outside the gene matches. This chain's CDR3 is CASSYLAQGLNEKLFF. CDR3 coding DNA: TGTGCCAGCAGCTATCTCGCACAGGGGCTTAATGAAAAACTGTTTTTT.

The gene calls are TRBV7-2 and TRBJ1-5; 7 nucleotides agree with TRBD1. Germline V CDR1 and CDR2: SGHTA, FQGNSA. This CDR3 region has 15 residues. V lost 5 bases, J lost 2 bases, and 6 bases stayed unmatched. Here the CDR3 reads CASSVTGVGNQPQHF. CDR3 in DNA: TGTGCCAGCAGCGTAACAGGGGTTGGCAATCAGCCCCAGCATTTT. The complete variable domain, with remaining parts taken from reference TRBV7-2 and TRBJ1-5, reads GAGVSQSPSNKVTEKGKDVELRCDPISGHTALYWYRQSLGQGLEFLIYFQGNSAPDKSGLPSDRFSAERTGGSVSTLTIQRTQQEDSAVYLCASSVTGVGNQPQHFGDGTRLSIL.

This clonotype has at least ten counts. The V and J genes are TRBV7-2 and TRBJ2-7; 12 positions match TRBD2. The CDR3 is 15 amino acids. With V trimmed by 5 bases and J by 7 bases, 9 bases remained unmatched. Germline V CDR1 and CDR2: SGHTA, FQGNSA. Here the CDR3 DNA reads TGTGCCAGCAGCCAGACTAGCGGGAGTTCTGGAGAGCAGTACTTC. This sequence encodes CASSQTSGSSGEQYF. The entire variable domain, with the rest obtained from reference TRBV7-2 and TRBJ2-7, is as follows: GAGVSQSPSNKVTEKGKDVELRCDPISGHTALYWYRQSLGQGLEFLIYFQGNSAPDKSGLPSDRFSAERTGGSVSTLTIQRTQQEDSAVYLCASSQTSGSSGEQYFGPGTRLTVT.

The gene calls are TRBV24-1 and TRBJ2-1; TRBD2 matches at 10 bases. The ends lost 4 bases at V and 8 bases at J; junction bases unmatched: 7. Germline-derived CDR1 and CDR2 are KGHDR and SFDVKD. The CDR3 is 15 amino acids. CDR3 coding DNA: TGTGCCACCAGTGACATCACTAGCGGGATCGATGAGCAGTTCTTC. Translation gives CATSDITSGIDEQFF.